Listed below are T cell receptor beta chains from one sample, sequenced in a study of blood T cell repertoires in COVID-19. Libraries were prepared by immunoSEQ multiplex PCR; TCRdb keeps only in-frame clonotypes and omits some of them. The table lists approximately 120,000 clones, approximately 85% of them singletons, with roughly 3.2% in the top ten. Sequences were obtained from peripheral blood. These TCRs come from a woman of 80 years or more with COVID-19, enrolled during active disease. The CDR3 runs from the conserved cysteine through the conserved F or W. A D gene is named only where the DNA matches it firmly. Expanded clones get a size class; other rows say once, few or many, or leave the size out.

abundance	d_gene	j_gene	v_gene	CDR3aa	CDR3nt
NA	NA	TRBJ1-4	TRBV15	CATSRDGGSEIHSGEKLFF	TGTGCCACCAGCAGAGATGGAGGTAGTGAGATTCATTCCGGTGAAAAACTGTTTTTT
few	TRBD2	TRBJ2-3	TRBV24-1	CATSDRIGGLAGSQYF	TGTGCCACCAGTGACCGCATCGGGGGGCTAGCGGGCTCGCAGTATTTT
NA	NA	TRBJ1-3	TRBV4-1	CASSPTAGGNTIYF	TGCGCCAGCAGCCCGACCGCGGGAGGAAACACCATATATTTT
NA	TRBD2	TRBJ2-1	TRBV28	CASRNGLAGGEQFF	TGTGCCAGCAGGAACGGACTAGCGGGAGGTGAGCAGTTCTTC
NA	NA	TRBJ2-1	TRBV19	CASSPSGGQEFWFF	TGTGCCAGTAGTCCCTCAGGGGGGCAGGAGTTTTGGTTCTTC
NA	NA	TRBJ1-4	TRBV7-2	CASSPQTGGKLFF	TGTGCCAGCAGCCCACAGACCGGGGGAAAACTGTTTTTT
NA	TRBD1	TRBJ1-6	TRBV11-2	CASSLLGRGDSPLHF	TGTGCCAGCAGCTTATTGGGCAGGGGGGATTCACCCCTCCACTTT
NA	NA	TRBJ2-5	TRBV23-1	CASTEPGQWGKTQYF	TGCGCCAGCACCGAACCGGGACAATGGGGAAAGACCCAGTACTTC
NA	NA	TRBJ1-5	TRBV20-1	CSASRGRNQPQHF	TGCAGTGCTAGTAGGGGCCGGAATCAGCCCCAGCATTTT
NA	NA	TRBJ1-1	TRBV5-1	CASRAGWDTEAFF	TGCGCCAGCAGGGCAGGGTGGGACACTGAAGCTTTCTTT
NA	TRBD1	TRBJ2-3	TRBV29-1	CSVEGPDRGTDTQYF	TGCAGCGTTGAAGGGCCGGACAGGGGCACAGATACGCAGTATTTT
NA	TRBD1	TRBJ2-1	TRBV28	CASTTPGQVPGEQFF	TGTGCCAGCACCACACCGGGACAGGTCCCCGGTGAGCAGTTCTTC
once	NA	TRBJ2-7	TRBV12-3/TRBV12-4	CASSFGGPYEQYF	TGTGCCAGCAGTTTCGGGGGTCCCTACGAGCAGTACTTC
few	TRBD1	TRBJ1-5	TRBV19	CATRPGDRGLQPQHF	TGTGCCACCCGACCCGGGGACAGGGGGCTTCAGCCCCAGCATTTT
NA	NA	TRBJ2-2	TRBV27	CASSLGPQTGELFF	TGTGCCAGCAGTTTAGGGCCCCAAACCGGGGAGCTGTTTTTT
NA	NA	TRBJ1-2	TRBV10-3	CAISTHRDSAGYTF	TGTGCCATCAGTACACACCGGGACTCTGCCGGCTACACCTTC
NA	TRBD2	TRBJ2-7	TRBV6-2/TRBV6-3	CASSYSLTSGSYEQYF	TGTGCCAGCAGTTACTCGCTGACTAGCGGCTCCTACGAGCAGTACTTC
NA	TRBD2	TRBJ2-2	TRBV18	CASSGGSYTGELFF	TGTGCCAGCTCCGGCGGGAGTTACACCGGGGAGCTGTTTTTT
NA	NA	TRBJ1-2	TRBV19	CASSRLQGSYGYTF	TGTGCCAGTAGTCGATTACAGGGATCCTATGGCTACACCTTC
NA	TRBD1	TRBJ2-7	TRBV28	CASSPGTGRREQYF	TGTGCCAGCAGCCCGGGGACAGGGCGAAGGGAGCAGTACTTC
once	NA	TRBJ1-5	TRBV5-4	CASSSDRDQPQHF	TGTGCCAGCAGCTCAGACCGGGATCAGCCCCAGCATTTT
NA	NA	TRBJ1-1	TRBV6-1	CASSEDHRMGTEAFF	TGTGCCAGCAGTGAAGACCACAGGATGGGCACTGAAGCTTTCTTT
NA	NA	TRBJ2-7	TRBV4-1	CASSPSTYEQYF	TGCGCCAGCAGCCCCTCCACATACGAGCAGTACTTC
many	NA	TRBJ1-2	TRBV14	CASSQGARGIGYGYTF	TGTGCCAGCAGCCAAGGGGCCAGGGGCATAGGGTATGGCTACACCTTC
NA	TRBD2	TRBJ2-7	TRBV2	CASSESSGSWYEQYF	TGTGCCAGCAGTGAATCTAGCGGGAGTTGGTACGAGCAGTACTTC
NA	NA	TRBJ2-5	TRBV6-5	CASSYQETQYF	TGTGCCAGCAGTTACCAGGAGACCCAGTACTTC
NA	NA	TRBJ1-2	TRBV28	CGCGTLGTDGYTF	TGTGGCTGTGGAACGTTGGGTACAGATGGCTACACCTTC
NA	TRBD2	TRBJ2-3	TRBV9	CASSVASGGTDTQYF	TGTGCCAGCAGCGTGGCTAGCGGAGGCACAGATACGCAGTATTTT
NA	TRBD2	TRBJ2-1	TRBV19	CASSIGGLAGVGEQFF	TGTGCCAGTAGTATAGGGGGACTAGCGGGAGTCGGTGAGCAGTTCTTC
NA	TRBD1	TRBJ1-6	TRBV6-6	CASSILGQGNSPLHF	TGTGCCAGCAGTATCCTGGGACAGGGTAATTCACCCCTCCACTTT
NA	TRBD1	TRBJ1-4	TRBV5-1	CASSSSTGGFGEKLFF	TGCGCCAGCAGCTCATCTACAGGGGGCTTCGGCGAAAAACTGTTTTTT
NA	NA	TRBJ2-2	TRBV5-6	CASSLDRDTGELFF	TGTGCCAGCAGCTTGGACAGGGACACCGGGGAGCTGTTTTTT
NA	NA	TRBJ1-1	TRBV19	CASSGGHLSKAFF	TGTGCCAGTAGTGGGGGACATCTTTCAAAAGCTTTCTTT